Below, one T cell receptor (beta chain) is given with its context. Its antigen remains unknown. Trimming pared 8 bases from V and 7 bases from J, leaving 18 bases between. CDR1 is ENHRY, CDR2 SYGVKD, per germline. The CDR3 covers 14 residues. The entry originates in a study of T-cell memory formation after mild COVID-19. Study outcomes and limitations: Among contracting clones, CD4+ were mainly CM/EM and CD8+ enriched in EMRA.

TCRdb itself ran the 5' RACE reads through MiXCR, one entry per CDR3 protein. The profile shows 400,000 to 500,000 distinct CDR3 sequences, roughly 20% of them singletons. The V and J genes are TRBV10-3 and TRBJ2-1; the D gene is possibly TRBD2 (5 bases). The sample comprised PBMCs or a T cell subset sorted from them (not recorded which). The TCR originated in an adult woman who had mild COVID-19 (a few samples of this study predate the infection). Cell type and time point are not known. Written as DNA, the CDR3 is TGTGCCATCGAAGGCCGACGGACTGGGAATGAGCAGTTCTTC. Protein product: CAIEGRRTGNEQFF.